This T cell receptor beta chain was sequenced during a study of blood T cell repertoires in COVID-19. Authors' methods: Amplification with reference gene primers provided the estimates of nucleated cell counts. The data were produced by immunoSEQ multiplex PCR, yet TCRdb's version contains in-frame clones alone and is incomplete. That table supplies the V and J calls and clone size; D and trimming were determined from the DNA. The table shows approximately 130,000 clones, with about 86% occurring only once. Sequenced: peripheral blood. The sequence derives from a woman in her forties or fifties who had recovered from COVID-19.

The CDR3 nucleotides are TGCGCCAGCAGCTTGGAGAGGTTATACACTGAAGCTTTCTTT. This codes for CASSLERLYTEAFF. V usage is TRBV5-1 and J usage is TRBJ1-1; D remains unclear. The V end lost 0 bases, the J end lost 3 bases, and 9 bases lay between the germline ends. The germline CDR1 and CDR2 sequences are SGHRS and YFSETQ. The CDR3 length is 14 residues.